This section outlines one T cell receptor (beta chain) sequence together with its context. The entry originates in a study of blood T cells in healthy people across ages. The second PCR ran about 6 to 12 cycles with a sample-barcoded 5' primer and J-beta primers. Samples each returned at least 2.5 million CDR3-containing paired-end reads. TCRdb redid the calling of the 5' RACE reads with MiXCR, one entry per CDR3 protein. The sample lists roughly 1.6 million distinct CDR3 sequences, roughly 32% seen once, with 10% to 12% in the top ten. The length of the CDR3 is 16 residues. The V end lost 0 bases, the J end lost 5 bases, and 13 bases lay between the germline ends. Germline V CDR1 and CDR2: SGHVS, FNYEAQ.

The sample consisted of blood. This receptor was taken from a woman between 25 and 40 years old in good health. The J gene is TRBJ2-2, the V gene TRBV7-6, with D possibly TRBD2 on 7 matching bases. Here the CDR3 DNA reads TGTGCCAGCAGCTTAGCCCTGGGGGGGCAAACCGGGGAGCTGTTTTTT. It codes for CASSLALGGQTGELFF. The full variable domain, completed using reference TRBV7-6 and TRBJ2-2, is GAGVSQSPRYKVTKRGQDVALRCDPISGHVSLYWYRQALGQGPEFLTYFNYEAQQDKSGLPNDRFSAERPEGSISTLTIQRTEQRDSAMYRCASSLALGGQTGELFFGEGSRLTVL.